What follows are 27 T cell receptor beta chains derived from one specimen sequenced in a study of cytomegalovirus exposure and HLA in healthy donors. Using immunoSEQ multiplex PCR, the repertoire was profiled, and TCRdb retains in-frame clones only, with some absent. The repertoire holds 150,000 to 200,000 clones, approximately 86% seen once, with 2% to 3% in the top ten. Sequenced: PBMCs. Receptor source: a man younger than 30 in good health and CMV-seropositive.

The sample holds a few counts of this clone. V is TRBV6-5 and J is TRBJ1-2, with D possibly matching TRBD1 (6 bases). V dropped 0 bases and J dropped 2 bases, with 13 bases sitting between them. Germline CDR1 and CDR2: MNHEY and SVGAGI. The CDR3 runs 16 residues. The CDR3 loop is CASSYSPPTGNYGYTF. As DNA, the CDR3 is TGTGCCAGCAGTTACTCGCCCCCTACAGGGAACTATGGCTACACCTTC.

This chain joins TRBV4-2 and TRBJ2-2; D call uncertain. V was pared by 4 bases and J by 2 bases, with 17 bases between. Per germline, CDR1 LGHNA and CDR2 YNFKEQ. The CDR3 runs 17 residues. The CDR3 sequence: CASSPHLAAANTGELFF. DNA of the CDR3: TGTGCCAGCAGCCCGCACTTAGCTGCGGCAAACACCGGGGAGCTGTTTTTT.

This rearrangement joins TRBV14 to TRBJ1-1, with D perhaps matching TRBD1 (6 bases). Deletions cut 1 base from V and 0 bases from J, with 9 bases between. There are 15 residues in the CDR3. The germline gives CDR1 SGHDN, CDR2 FVKESK. The CDR3 nucleotides read TGTGCCAGCAGCCAAGTTCCAGGGGTGAACACTGAAGCTTTCTTT. Translation: CASSQVPGVNTEAFF.

The V call is TRBV9, the J call TRBJ2-3, with 7 bases that match TRBD1. After removal of 4 bases from V and 1 base from J, the junction contained 9 bases not matched to a gene. The germline V gene has CDR1 SGDLS and CDR2 YYNGEE. CDR3 length: 16 amino acids. The CDR3 loop is CASSPRPDRRTDTQYF. The CDR3 region has the DNA TGTGCCAGCAGCCCCCGCCCGGACAGGCGCACAGATACGCAGTATTTT.

The chain recombines TRBV14 with TRBJ1-6; D not certain. Germline V lookup: CDR1 SGHDN, CDR2 FVKESK. V dropped 2 bases and J dropped 8 bases, with 13 bases sitting between them. The CDR3 sequence is 15 residues long. This chain's CDR3 is CASSQFSSDHSPLHF. CDR3 in DNA: TGTGCCAGCAGCCAATTTAGCAGTGACCATTCACCCCTCCACTTT.

The V call is TRBV11-2, the J call TRBJ2-7; TRBD1 aligns across 9 bases. This CDR3 is 17 amino acids long. Per the germline V gene, CDR1 is SGHAT and CDR2 is FQNNGV. V dropped 5 bases and J dropped 5; count of bases not matched to a gene: 16. CDR3 loop: CASSAVGPGQGRHEQYF. The CDR3 nucleotides read TGTGCCAGCAGCGCAGTCGGTCCGGGACAGGGTCGCCACGAGCAGTACTTC.

On this clone: A much larger clonotype is one base distant, so this may be a read error. The rearrangement uses TRBV28 and TRBJ2-7; no definite D call. CDR3 length: 12 residues. The germline CDR1 and CDR2 sequences are MDHEN and SYDVKM. Trimming pared 5 bases from V and 0 bases from J, leaving 5 bases between. In DNA, the CDR3 is TGTGCCAGCAGTGATAGCTCCTACGAGCAGTACTTC. Its translation: CASSDSSYEQYF.

The V and J genes are TRBV7-9 and TRBJ2-2; D call uncertain. The length of the CDR3 is 15 residues. The V end lost 0 bases, the J end lost 6 bases, and 11 bases lay between the germline ends. From germline, CDR1 is SEHNR and CDR2 FQNEAQ (reference sequence). In nucleotides, the CDR3 is TGTGCCAGCAGCTTAGCGAAAGGAGTTTCCGGGGAGCTGTTTTTT. As protein: CASSLAKGVSGELFF.

In nucleotides, the CDR3 is TGTGCCAGCAGGAACAGCTTGAATTCACCCCTCCACTTT. Translating gives CASRNSLNSPLHF. V usage is TRBV2 and J usage is TRBJ1-6; D is unresolved. Germline V gene data show CDR1 as SNHLY and CDR2 as FYNNEI. The ends were cut back, 6 bases at V and 7 bases at J, with 10 bases in the middle. The CDR3 is 13 residues long.

The gene calls are TRBV13 and TRBJ1-5; 7 nucleotides match TRBD1. CDR1 PRHDT and CDR2 FYEKMQ come from the germline V gene (reference sequence). CDR3 length equals 16 residues. Unmatched junction bases numbered 7, after V lost 5 bases and J lost 0 bases. CDR3: CASSLNRGYSNQPQHF. The CDR3 DNA reads as TGTGCCAGCAGCCTGAACAGGGGATATAGCAATCAGCCCCAGCATTTT.

The chain recombines TRBV25-1 with TRBJ1-4, with 11 bases identical to TRBD1. V dropped 7 bases and J dropped 3; count of bases not matched to a gene: 4. Per the germline V gene, CDR1 is MGHDK and CDR2 is SYGVNS. The CDR3 loop spans 15 amino acids. The CDR3 nucleotides read TGTGCCAGCACGGACAGGGGGCATGCTAATGAAAAACTGTTTTTT. Translated, it gives CASTDRGHANEKLFF.

The rearrangement uses TRBV27 and TRBJ1-1, with 8 bases identical to TRBD1. Germline CDR1 is MNHEY and CDR2 is SMNVEV (reference sequence). The CDR3 is 16 residues long. V gave up 2 bases and J gave up 0 bases; unmatched junction bases: 5. The CDR3 here is CASSLDRGYMNTEAFF. The CDR3 region has the DNA TGTGCCAGCAGTTTAGACAGGGGATACATGAACACTGAAGCTTTCTTT.

This clone is a singleton in its sample. The V call is TRBV9, the J call TRBJ1-6, with a weak D call TRBD1 (6 bases). This CDR3 region has 15 residues. Germline assignment: CDR1 SGDLS and CDR2 YYNGEE. V lost 1 base and J lost 10, with 15 bases in between. CDR3 protein: CASSVLDSVGSPLHF. The CDR3 nucleotides are TGTGCCAGCAGCGTACTGGACAGTGTAGGCTCACCCCTCCACTTT.

This clone was seen just once. This chain uses TRBV28 with TRBJ2-7; 12 bases map to TRBD1. The germline V gene encodes CDR1 MDHEN and CDR2 SYDVKM. Germline trimming cut 7 bases from V and 5 bases from J; bases unmatched to any gene: 12. The CDR3 is 16 residues long. This CDR3 reads CASTEPGDRGLHEQYF. The CDR3 DNA reads TGTGCCAGCACCGAGCCCGGGGACAGGGGGCTTCACGAGCAGTACTTC. Based on the CDR3 plus reference TRBV28 and TRBJ2-7, the full variable domain is DVKVTQSSRYLVKRTGEKVFLECVQDMDHENMFWYRQDPGLGLRLIYFSYDVKMKEKGDIPEGYSVSREKKERFSLILESASTNQTSMYLCASTEPGDRGLHEQYFGPGTRLTVT.

V is TRBV6-1 and J is TRBJ1-1; no clear D gene. The V gene lost 4 bases and the J gene lost 2 bases, with 14 bases spanning the gap. This CDR3 has 15 residues. CDR1 is MNHNS, CDR2 SASEGT, per germline. This CDR3 is CASSVRTDFNTEAFF. The CDR3 DNA reads TGTGCCAGCAGTGTCCGGACGGACTTCAACACTGAAGCTTTCTTT.

The chain recombines TRBV6-5 with TRBJ1-4, with TRBD1 matching over 10 bases. With V trimmed by 6 bases and J by 8 bases, 6 bases remained unmatched. The CDR3 runs 14 residues. Looked up from germline, CDR1 is MNHEY and CDR2 is SVGAGI. The chain's CDR3 is CASRGQGFKEKLFF. As DNA, the CDR3 is TGTGCCAGCAGGGGACAGGGGTTTAAAGAAAAACTGTTTTTT.

The rearrangement links TRBV27 to TRBJ2-7; maybe TRBD2 (5 bases). The V and J ends lost 3 bases and 7 bases respectively, with 13 bases between them. The CDR3 loop spans 13 amino acids. CDR1 and CDR2 from the germline V gene are MNHEY and SMNVEV (reference sequence). This CDR3 is CASSFSGYGEQYF. CDR3 coding DNA: TGTGCCAGCAGTTTTTCGGGGTACGGGGAGCAGTACTTC.

The rearrangement uses TRBV13 and TRBJ2-1; 14 bases match TRBD2. CDR1 and CDR2 from the germline V gene are PRHDT and FYEKMQ (reference sequence). The CDR3 covers 15 residues. Trimming cost V 4 bases and J 6 bases; bases outside gene matches: 2. CDR3 sequence: CASSSGLAGGNEQFF. DNA of the CDR3: TGTGCCAGCAGCTCCGGACTAGCGGGAGGCAATGAGCAGTTCTTC.

This clone was seen more than once but under ten times. The chain combines TRBV28 with TRBJ2-1, with no clear D. Deletions cut 7 bases from V and 8 bases from J, with 9 bases between. CDR3 length: 11 residues. From germline, CDR1 is MDHEN and CDR2 SYDVKM. The CDR3 protein is CASNSFYEQFF. Written as DNA, the CDR3 is TGTGCCAGCAACAGTTTCTATGAGCAGTTCTTC.

The rearrangement links TRBV9 to TRBJ2-7; D gene ambiguous. Germline lookup yields CDR1 SGDLS and CDR2 YYNGEE. The CDR3 length is 14 residues. V lost 4 bases to trimming and J lost 0 bases, with 11 bases between them. The CDR3 nucleotides read TGTGCCAGCAGCTCATCCAGGTTCTCCTACGAGCAGTACTTC. It yields the protein CASSSSRFSYEQYF.

The J gene is TRBJ1-4, the V gene TRBV4-1, with D possibly TRBD1 on 6 matching bases. The CDR3 loop spans 16 amino acids. V was trimmed by 4 bases and J by 8 bases, leaving 20 bases between them. The germline CDR1 and CDR2 sequences are MGHRA and YSYEKL. The DNA of the CDR3 is TGCGCCAGCAGCCCCCTGCGTAGGGGGGGCCAGGAAAAACTGTTTTTT. Amino acids: CASSPLRRGGQEKLFF.

This chain connects TRBV7-8 to TRBJ1-5; 9 bases map to TRBD1. CDR1 SGHVS and CDR2 FQNEAQ come from the germline V gene. The V segment lost 5 bases and the J segment 8 bases; nucleotides outside the gene matches: 22. The CDR3 spans 19 residues. DNA of the CDR3: TGTGCCAGCAGCCGTGGGGGGGGATACGTCGGACAGGGGTTGGAGCCCCAGCATTTT. Protein sequence: CASSRGGGYVGQGLEPQHF.

The J gene is TRBJ2-7, the V gene TRBV15; no reliable D call. This CDR3 region has 13 residues. Trimming took 1 base from V and 4 from J, leaving 8 bases between them. Germline values: CDR1 LNHNV, CDR2 YYDKDF (reference sequence). This chain's CDR3 is CATSRGPNYEQYF. The CDR3 DNA sequence: TGTGCCACCAGCAGAGGTCCCAATTACGAGCAGTACTTC.

The chain recombines TRBV6-5 with TRBJ2-1; D is unclear. V lost 5 bases to trimming and J lost 7 bases, with 12 bases between them. The germline gives CDR1 MNHEY, CDR2 SVGAGI. CDR3 length equals 13 residues. CDR3 residues: CASSQKPENEQFF. The CDR3 DNA is TGTGCCAGCAGTCAGAAACCGGAGAATGAGCAGTTCTTC.

About this clone itself: Distinct nucleotide sequences in the sample also encode this CDR3. V gene TRBV18 combines with J gene TRBJ1-5; maybe TRBD1 (6 bases). From germline, CDR1 is KGHSH and CDR2 LQKENI. The CDR3 spans 14 residues. V was pared by 0 bases and J by 7 bases, with 10 bases between. CDR3 in amino acids: CASSPPGGGQPQHF. As DNA, the CDR3 is TGTGCCAGCTCACCACCGGGAGGGGGACAGCCCCAGCATTTT.

This clone was recorded only once. V usage is TRBV30 and J usage is TRBJ1-2; D unclear. The CDR3 has 12 amino acids. Germline loops: CDR1 GTSNPN, CDR2 SVGIG (reference sequence). The V end lost 3 bases, the J end lost 8 bases, and 13 bases lay between the germline ends. CDR3 protein: CAWRISPYGYTF. DNA for the CDR3: TGTGCCTGGAGAATAAGTCCCTACGGCTACACCTTC.

The chain has TRBV29-1 and TRBJ2-3, with 14 positions matching TRBD2. This CDR3 contains 14 residues. The V segment lost 5 bases and the J segment 3 bases; nucleotides outside the gene matches: 1. Germline V gene lookup returns CDR1 SQVTM and CDR2 ANQGSEA. The CDR3 bases are TGCAGCGTTCGGACTAGCGGGGGGACAGATACGCAGTATTTT. This translates into CSVRTSGGTDTQYF.